A single sample is the source of the 9 T cell receptor beta chains below, sequenced in a study of T cell repertoires in cytomegalovirus infection. Using its own MiXCR run on the reads, TCRdb lists one record per CDR3 protein. The profile shows around 210,000 distinct CDR3 sequences, 6% to 8% of them singletons. What was sequenced was PBMCs. The receptor set was obtained from a human donor in good health (CMV status not recorded). Some clones in this sample may be carry-over from other donors' samples.

This sequence joins TRBV5-6 and TRBJ2-7, with TRBD1 matching over 12 bases. Unmatched junction bases numbered 6, after V lost 3 bases and J lost 5 bases. CDR1 SGHDT and CDR2 YYEEEE come from the germline V gene. The CDR3 loop spans 15 amino acids. CDR3 region: CASSYTGTGGHEQYF. The CDR3 nucleotides are TGTGCCAGCAGCTATACGGGGACAGGGGGCCACGAGCAGTACTTC.

This clonotype was counted ten times or more. V usage is TRBV6-5 and J usage is TRBJ2-1; TRBD2 matches 12 bases. The V and J ends lost 2 bases and 8 bases, in that order; junction bases with no gene match: 4. The germline gives CDR1 MNHEY, CDR2 SVGAGI. The CDR3 spans 15 residues. CDR3 sequence (DNA): TGTGCCAGCAGTTACGAGACTAGCGGGGGCTATGAGCAGTTCTTC. Amino acids: CASSYETSGGYEQFF.

This clonotype was recorded many times. V and J are TRBV6-2 or TRBV6-3 and TRBJ2-5; D is ambiguous. Germline V gene sequence: CDR1 MNHEY, CDR2 SVGEGT. V gave up 3 bases and J gave up 5 bases, with 10 bases separating them. The CDR3 has 13 amino acids. CDR3 loop: CASSYSRRETQYF. CDR3 sequence (DNA): TGTGCCAGCAGTTATTCTAGACGGGAGACCCAGTACTTC.

This clonotype was recorded at least ten times. V is TRBV7-3 and J is TRBJ2-3, with 8 bases aligning to TRBD2. V was clipped by 5 bases and J by 2 bases; unmatched bases: 3. CDR1 and CDR2 (germline): SGHTA, FQGTGA. This CDR3 has 14 residues. For the CDR3, the DNA is TGTGCCAGCAGCCCAGCGGGGGTCACAGATACGCAGTATTTT. Translating gives CASSPAGVTDTQYF.

This clonotype was picked up many times. The CDR3 loop reads CASSLVGRSYGYTF. CDR3 DNA: TGTGCCAGCAGCTTAGTAGGCCGTTCCTATGGCTACACCTTC. The chain uses TRBV11-2 and TRBJ1-2, with D unresolved. Trimming pared 1 base from V and 4 bases from J, leaving 10 bases between. The CDR3 runs 14 residues. Germline V lookup: CDR1 SGHAT, CDR2 FQNNGV.

This clonotype was found many times. The chain links TRBV6-2 or TRBV6-3 to TRBJ1-4; 7 bases are shared with TRBD1. The CDR3 runs to 14 residues. The germline V gene encodes CDR1 MNHEY and CDR2 SVGEGT. J was trimmed by 7 bases and V by 6 bases; bases with no gene match: 8. The CDR3 sequence is CASRGGLGGEKLFF. The DNA of the CDR3 is TGTGCCAGCAGAGGGGGCCTAGGCGGTGAAAAACTGTTTTTT.

In its sample, this clonotype was seen many times. The gene calls are TRBV6-2 or TRBV6-3 and TRBJ2-7; D is ambiguous. V was clipped by 6 bases and J by 6 bases, with 12 bases between them. Germline-derived CDR1 and CDR2 are MNHEY and SVGEGT. The CDR3 is 12 amino acids. Here the CDR3 DNA reads TGTGCCAGCAGCCCCCCCCGCGGCGAGCAGTACTTC. Protein: CASSPPRGEQYF.

There are many counts of this clonotype. The chain has TRBV28 and TRBJ2-3, with D uncertain. Germline V gene lookup returns CDR1 MDHEN and CDR2 SYDVKM. The CDR3 is 12 amino acids. The CDR3 sequence is CGIGSSTDTQYF. DNA of the CDR3: TGTGGGATTGGATCTAGCACAGATACGCAGTATTTT.

There are many counts of this clonotype. The genes are TRBV3-1 and TRBJ2-1; D is perhaps TRBD1 (6 bases). V gave up 1 base and J gave up 2 bases, with 12 bases separating them. The CDR3 has 16 amino acids. CDR1 and CDR2 from the germline V gene are LGHDT and YNNKEL (reference sequence). The CDR3 spells CASSQARGSTYNEQFF. Written as DNA, the CDR3 is TGTGCCAGCAGCCAAGCGAGGGGGTCGACCTACAATGAGCAGTTCTTC.